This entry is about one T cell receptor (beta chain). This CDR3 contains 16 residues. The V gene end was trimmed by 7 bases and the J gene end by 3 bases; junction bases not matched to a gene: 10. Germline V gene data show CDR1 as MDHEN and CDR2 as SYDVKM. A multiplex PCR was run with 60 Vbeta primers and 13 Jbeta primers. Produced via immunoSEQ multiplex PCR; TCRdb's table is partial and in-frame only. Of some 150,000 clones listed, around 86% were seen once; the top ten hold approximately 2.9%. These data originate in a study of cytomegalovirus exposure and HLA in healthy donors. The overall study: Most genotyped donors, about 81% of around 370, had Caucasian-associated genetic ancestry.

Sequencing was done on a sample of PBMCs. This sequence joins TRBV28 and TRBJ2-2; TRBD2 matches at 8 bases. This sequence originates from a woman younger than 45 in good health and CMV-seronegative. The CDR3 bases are TGTGCCAGCACCTTACCGGCCGGGAGGGACACCGGGGAGCTGTTTTTT. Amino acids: CASTLPAGRDTGELFF.